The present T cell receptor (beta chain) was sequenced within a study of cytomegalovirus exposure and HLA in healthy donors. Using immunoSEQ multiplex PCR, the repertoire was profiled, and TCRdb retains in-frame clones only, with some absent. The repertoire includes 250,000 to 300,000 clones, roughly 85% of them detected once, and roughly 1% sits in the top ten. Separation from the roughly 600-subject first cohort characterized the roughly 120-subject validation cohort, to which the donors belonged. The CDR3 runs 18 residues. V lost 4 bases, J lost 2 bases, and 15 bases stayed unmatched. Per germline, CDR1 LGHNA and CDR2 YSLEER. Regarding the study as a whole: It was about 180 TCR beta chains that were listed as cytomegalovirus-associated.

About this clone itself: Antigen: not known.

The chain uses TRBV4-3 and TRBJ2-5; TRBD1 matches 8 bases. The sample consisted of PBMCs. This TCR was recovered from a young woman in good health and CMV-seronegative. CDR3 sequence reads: CASSRSYRGSIFQETQYF. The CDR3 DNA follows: TGCGCCAGCAGCCGCAGCTACAGGGGGTCTATATTTCAAGAGACCCAGTACTTC.